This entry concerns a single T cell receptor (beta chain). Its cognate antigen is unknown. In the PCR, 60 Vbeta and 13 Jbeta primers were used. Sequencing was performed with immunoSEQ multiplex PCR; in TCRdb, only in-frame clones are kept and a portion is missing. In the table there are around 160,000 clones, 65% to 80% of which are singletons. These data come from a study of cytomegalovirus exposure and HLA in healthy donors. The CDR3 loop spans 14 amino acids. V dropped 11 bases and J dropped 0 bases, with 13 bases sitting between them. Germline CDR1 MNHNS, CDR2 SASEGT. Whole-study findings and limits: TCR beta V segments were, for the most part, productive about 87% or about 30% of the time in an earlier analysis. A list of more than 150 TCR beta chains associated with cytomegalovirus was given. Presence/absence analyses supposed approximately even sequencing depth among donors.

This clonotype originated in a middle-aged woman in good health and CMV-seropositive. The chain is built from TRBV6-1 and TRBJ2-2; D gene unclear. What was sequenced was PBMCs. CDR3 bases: TGTGCCCAGTCGGCGGCGACGAACACCGGGGAGCTGTTTTTT. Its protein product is CAQSAATNTGELFF.